This T cell receptor (beta chain) was observed in a study of CD4 T cells in relation to SARS-CoV-2 and coronaviruses. The protocol was immunoSEQ multiplex PCR, while the TCRdb copy is restricted to in-frame clones and leaves out a portion. The sample records some 19,000 clones, around 80% being singletons. V gave up 1 base and J gave up 3 bases, with 16 bases separating them. Germline V gene data show CDR1 as MGHRA and CDR2 as YSYEKL. The CDR3 consists of 17 residues. Details on this clone: Its cognate antigen is unknown.

The unexposed donors gave CD4+ T cells in about 2011-2019, prior to COVID-19. CD4+ T cells were isolated from the cells after about 11 days of culture. Cultures held 2 million to 2.5 million PBMCs per well with around 9.8 IU/ml IL-2. The rearrangement joins TRBV4-1 to TRBJ1-5; D might be TRBD1 (5 bases). What was sequenced was CD4+ T cells from PBMCs, cultured in vitro. This clonotype originated in a human donor in good health. CDR3 sequence reads: CASSQVPLRGINQPQHF. The CDR3 nucleotides read TGCGCCAGCAGCCAAGTGCCTTTACGGGGGATCAATCAGCCCCAGCATTTT.